This TCR beta chain appears in the sequencing data of a study of graft-versus-host responses after intestinal transplantation. Background on the study: Transplantation in recipients was multivisceral, liver-intestinal, or isolated intestinal.

The method was immunoSEQ multiplex PCR; TCRdb's version includes in-frame clones alone and lacks a portion of them. The sample includes some 70,000 clones, roughly 92% of them seen just once. V shed 5 bases and J shed 6 bases, with 13 bases lying between them. The CDR3 contains 13 residues. CDR1 and CDR2 (germline): MNHEY, SVGAGI. To note about this clone: Its matching antigen is unknown.

Broader study findings: Some GvH clones were seen earlier in gut or blood, suggesting intestinal origin. With peak circulating GvH clone levels came an association with early post-transplant HvG declines. Some patients had graft-donor T cell macrochimerism, and their allografts showed high graft-versus-host to host-versus-graft clonal ratios.

The material was bone marrow, obtained 700 to 850 days after intestinal transplantation. The receptor was derived from a human patient who received an intestinal transplant, so some T cells may come from the graft donor. The chain recombines TRBV6-5 with TRBJ1-2, with D possibly being TRBD1 (5 bases). The CDR3 DNA follows: TGTGCCAGCAGTCCCTCGACAGTGGATGGCTACACCTTC. Translating gives CASSPSTVDGYTF.